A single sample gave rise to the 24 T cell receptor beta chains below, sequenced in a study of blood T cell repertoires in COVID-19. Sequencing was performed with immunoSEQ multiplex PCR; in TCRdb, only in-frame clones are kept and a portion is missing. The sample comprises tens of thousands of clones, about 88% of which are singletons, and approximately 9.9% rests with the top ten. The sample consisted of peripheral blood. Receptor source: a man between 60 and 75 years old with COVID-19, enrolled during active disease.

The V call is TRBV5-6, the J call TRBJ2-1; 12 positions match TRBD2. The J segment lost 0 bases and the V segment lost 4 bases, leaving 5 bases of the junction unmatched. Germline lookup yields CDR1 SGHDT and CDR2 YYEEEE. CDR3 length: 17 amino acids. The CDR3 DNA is TGTGCCAGCAGCGGGACTAGCGGGCGTAGCTCCTACAATGAGCAGTTCTTC. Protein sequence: CASSGTSGRSSYNEQFF.

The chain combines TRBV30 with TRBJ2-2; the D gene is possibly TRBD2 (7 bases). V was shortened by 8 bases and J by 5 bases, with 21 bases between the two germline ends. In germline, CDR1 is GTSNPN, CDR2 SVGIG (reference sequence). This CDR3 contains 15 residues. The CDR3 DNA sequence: TGTGCCAGAGGTCGGGGGGCAGTAAGGACCGGGGAGCTGTTTTTT. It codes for CARGRGAVRTGELFF.

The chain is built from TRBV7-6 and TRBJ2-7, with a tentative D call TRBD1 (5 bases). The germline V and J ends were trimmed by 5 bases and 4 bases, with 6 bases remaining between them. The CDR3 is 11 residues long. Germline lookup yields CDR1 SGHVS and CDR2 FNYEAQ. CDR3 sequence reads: CASSPGYEQYF. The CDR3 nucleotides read TGTGCCAGCAGCCCAGGGTACGAGCAGTACTTC.

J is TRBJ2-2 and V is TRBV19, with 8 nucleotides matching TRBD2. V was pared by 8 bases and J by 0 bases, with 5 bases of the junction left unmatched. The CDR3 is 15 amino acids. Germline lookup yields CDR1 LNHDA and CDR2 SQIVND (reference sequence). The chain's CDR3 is CASALLAANTGELFF. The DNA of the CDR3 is TGTGCCAGTGCACTACTAGCGGCGAACACCGGGGAGCTGTTTTTT.

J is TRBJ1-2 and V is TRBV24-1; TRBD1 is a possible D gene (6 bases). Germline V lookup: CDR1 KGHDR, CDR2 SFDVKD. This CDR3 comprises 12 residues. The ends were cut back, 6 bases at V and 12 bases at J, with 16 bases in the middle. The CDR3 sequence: CATSTSDSIHTF. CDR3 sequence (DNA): TGTGCCACCAGTACCTCGGACAGCATTCACACCTTC.

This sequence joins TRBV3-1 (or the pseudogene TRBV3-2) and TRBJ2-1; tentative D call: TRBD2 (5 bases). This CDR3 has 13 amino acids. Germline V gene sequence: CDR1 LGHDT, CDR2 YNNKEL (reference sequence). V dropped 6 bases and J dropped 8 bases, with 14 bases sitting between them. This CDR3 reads CASRGIGNDEQFF. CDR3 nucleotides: TGTGCCAGCAGGGGTATCGGGAACGATGAGCAGTTCTTC.

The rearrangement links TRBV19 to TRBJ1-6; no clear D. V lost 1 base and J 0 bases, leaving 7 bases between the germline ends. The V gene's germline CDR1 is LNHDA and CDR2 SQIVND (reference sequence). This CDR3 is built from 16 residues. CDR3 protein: CASSIVRSSYNSPLHF. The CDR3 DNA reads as TGTGCCAGTAGTATAGTTCGGAGCTCCTATAATTCACCCCTCCACTTT.

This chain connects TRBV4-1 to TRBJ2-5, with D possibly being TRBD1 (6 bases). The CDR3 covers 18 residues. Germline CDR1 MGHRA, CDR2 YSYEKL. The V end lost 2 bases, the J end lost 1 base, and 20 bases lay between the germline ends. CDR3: CASSQLGLGRGPQETQYF. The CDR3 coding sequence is TGCGCCAGCAGCCAATTAGGTCTTGGCAGGGGCCCCCAAGAGACCCAGTACTTC.

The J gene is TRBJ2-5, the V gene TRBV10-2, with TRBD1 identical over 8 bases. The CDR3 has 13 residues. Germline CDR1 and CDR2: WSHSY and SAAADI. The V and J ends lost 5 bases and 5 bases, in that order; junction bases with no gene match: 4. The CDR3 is CASSQGALETQYF. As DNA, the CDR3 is TGCGCCAGCAGTCAGGGGGCGCTTGAGACCCAGTACTTC.

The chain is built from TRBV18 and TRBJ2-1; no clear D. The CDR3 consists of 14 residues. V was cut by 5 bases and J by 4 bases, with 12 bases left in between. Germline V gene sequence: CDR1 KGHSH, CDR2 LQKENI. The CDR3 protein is CASSAESTYNEQFF. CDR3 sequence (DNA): TGTGCCAGCTCAGCTGAGAGTACTTACAATGAGCAGTTCTTC.

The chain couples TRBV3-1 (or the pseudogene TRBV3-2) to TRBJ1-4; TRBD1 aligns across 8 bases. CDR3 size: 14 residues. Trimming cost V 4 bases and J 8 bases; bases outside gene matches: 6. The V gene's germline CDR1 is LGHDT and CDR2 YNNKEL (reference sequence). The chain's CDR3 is CASSLRGQDEKLFF. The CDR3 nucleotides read TGTGCCAGCAGCCTCAGGGGGCAAGACGAAAAACTGTTTTTT.

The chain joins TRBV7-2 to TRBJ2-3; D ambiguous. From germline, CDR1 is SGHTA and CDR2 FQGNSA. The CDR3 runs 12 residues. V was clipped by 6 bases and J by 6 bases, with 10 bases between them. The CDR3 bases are TGTGCCAGCAGTTCTTATCTGGATACGCAGTATTTT. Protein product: CASSSYLDTQYF.

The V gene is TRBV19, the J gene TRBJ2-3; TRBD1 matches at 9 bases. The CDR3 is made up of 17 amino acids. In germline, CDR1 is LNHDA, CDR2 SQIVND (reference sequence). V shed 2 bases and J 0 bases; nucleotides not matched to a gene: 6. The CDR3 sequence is CASSISNRGLSTDTQYF. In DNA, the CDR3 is TGTGCCAGTAGTATAAGCAACAGGGGGCTAAGCACAGATACGCAGTATTTT.

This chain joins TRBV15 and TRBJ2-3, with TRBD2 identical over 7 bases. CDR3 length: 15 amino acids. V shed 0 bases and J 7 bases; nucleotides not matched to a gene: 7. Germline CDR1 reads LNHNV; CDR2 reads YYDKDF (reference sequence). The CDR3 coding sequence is TGTGCCACCAGCAGAGATTGGACCGGGAGGAATACGCAGTATTTT. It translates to CATSRDWTGRNTQYF.

The CDR3 DNA is TGTGCCAGGTGGGGGGTAGCCAAAAACATTCAGTACTTC. Translating gives CARWGVAKNIQYF. The chain recombines TRBV9 with TRBJ2-4; maybe TRBD2 (6 bases). The CDR3 consists of 13 residues. The germline V gene has CDR1 SGDLS and CDR2 YYNGEE. V was shortened by 8 bases and J by 0 bases, with 9 bases between the two germline ends.

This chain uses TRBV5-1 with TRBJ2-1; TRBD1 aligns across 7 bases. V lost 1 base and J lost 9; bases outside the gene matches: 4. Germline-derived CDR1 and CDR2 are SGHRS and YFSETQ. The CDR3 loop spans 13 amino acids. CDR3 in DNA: TGCGCCAGCAGCTTGTTGTCAGGGGGTGAGCAGTTCTTC. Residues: CASSLLSGGEQFF.

As DNA, the CDR3 is TGTGCCAGCTCACCACTTGTGTCCAGTCAAGAGACCCAGTACTTC. Protein sequence: CASSPLVSSQETQYF. V usage is TRBV18 and J usage is TRBJ2-5; D is uncertain. Deletions cut 1 base from V and 2 bases from J, with 11 bases between. The CDR3 sequence is 15 residues long. Germline loops: CDR1 KGHSH, CDR2 LQKENI.

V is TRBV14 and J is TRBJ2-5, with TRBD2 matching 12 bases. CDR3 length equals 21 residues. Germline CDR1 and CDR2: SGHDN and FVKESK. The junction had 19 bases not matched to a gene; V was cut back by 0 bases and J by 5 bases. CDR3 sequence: CASSQEEETLASGRAWETQYF. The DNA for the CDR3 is TGTGCCAGCAGCCAAGAGGAAGAGACCCTGGCTAGCGGGAGGGCCTGGGAGACCCAGTACTTC.

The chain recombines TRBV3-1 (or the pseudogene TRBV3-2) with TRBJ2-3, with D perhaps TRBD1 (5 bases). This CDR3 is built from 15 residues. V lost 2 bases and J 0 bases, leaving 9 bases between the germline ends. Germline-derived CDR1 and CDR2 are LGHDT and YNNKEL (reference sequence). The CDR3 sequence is CASSQRGDSTDTQYF. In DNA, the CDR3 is TGTGCCAGCAGCCAAAGGGGCGATAGCACAGATACGCAGTATTTT.

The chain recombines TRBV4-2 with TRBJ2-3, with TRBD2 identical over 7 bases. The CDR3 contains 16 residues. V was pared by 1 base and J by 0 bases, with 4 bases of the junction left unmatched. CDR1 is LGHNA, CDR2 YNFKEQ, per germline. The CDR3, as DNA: TGTGCCAGCAGCCAAGGACTAGCACCAAGCACAGATACGCAGTATTTT. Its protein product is CASSQGLAPSTDTQYF.

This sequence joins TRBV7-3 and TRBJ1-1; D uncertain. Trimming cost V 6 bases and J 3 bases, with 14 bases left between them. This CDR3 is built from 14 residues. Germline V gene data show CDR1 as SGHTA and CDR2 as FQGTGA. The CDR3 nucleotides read TGTGCCAGCAGGGTTAGTATGGTGGACACTGAAGCTTTCTTT. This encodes CASRVSMVDTEAFF.

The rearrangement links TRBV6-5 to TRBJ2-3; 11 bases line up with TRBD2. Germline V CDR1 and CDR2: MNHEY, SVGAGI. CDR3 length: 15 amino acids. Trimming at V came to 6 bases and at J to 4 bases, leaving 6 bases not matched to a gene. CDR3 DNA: TGTGCCAGCAGCTTACTAGCGGGAGCCGCAGATACGCAGTATTTT. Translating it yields CASSLLAGAADTQYF.

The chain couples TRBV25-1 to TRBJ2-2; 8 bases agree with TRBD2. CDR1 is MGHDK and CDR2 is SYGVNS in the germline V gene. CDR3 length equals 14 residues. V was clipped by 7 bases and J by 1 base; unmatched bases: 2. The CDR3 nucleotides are TGTGCCAGCAAAAGCGGGGGGAACACCGGGGAGCTGTTTTTT. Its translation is CASKSGGNTGELFF.

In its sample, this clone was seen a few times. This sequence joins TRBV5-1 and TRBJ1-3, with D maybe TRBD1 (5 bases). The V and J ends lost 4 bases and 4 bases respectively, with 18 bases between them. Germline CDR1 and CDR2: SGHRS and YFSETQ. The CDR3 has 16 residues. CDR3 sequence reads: CASSADPNQGGNTIYF. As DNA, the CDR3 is TGCGCCAGCAGCGCCGATCCTAACCAGGGAGGAAACACCATATATTTT. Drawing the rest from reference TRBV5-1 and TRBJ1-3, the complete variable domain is KAGVTQTPRYLIKTRGQQVTLSCSPISGHRSVSWYQQTPGQGLQFLFEYFSETQRNKGNFPGRFSGRQFSNSRSEMNVSTLELGDSALYLCASSADPNQGGNTIYFGEGSWLTVV.